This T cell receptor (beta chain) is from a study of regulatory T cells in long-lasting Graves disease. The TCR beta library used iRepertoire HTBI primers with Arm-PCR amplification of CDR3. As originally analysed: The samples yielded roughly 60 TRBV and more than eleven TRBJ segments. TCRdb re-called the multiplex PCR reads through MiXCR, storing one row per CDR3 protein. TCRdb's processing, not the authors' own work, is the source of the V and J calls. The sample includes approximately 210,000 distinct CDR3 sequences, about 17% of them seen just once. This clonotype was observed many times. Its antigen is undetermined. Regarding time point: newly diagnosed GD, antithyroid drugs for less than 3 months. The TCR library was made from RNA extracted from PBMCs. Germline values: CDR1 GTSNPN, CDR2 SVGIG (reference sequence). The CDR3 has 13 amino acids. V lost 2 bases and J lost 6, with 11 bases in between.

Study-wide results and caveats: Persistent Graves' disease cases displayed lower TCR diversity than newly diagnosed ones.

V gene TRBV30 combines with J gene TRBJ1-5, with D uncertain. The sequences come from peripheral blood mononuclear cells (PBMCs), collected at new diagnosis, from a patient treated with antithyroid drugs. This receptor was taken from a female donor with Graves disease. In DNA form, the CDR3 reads TGTGCCTGGAGTCCCATCTTTTCTCAGCCCCAGCATTTT. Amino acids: CAWSPIFSQPQHF.